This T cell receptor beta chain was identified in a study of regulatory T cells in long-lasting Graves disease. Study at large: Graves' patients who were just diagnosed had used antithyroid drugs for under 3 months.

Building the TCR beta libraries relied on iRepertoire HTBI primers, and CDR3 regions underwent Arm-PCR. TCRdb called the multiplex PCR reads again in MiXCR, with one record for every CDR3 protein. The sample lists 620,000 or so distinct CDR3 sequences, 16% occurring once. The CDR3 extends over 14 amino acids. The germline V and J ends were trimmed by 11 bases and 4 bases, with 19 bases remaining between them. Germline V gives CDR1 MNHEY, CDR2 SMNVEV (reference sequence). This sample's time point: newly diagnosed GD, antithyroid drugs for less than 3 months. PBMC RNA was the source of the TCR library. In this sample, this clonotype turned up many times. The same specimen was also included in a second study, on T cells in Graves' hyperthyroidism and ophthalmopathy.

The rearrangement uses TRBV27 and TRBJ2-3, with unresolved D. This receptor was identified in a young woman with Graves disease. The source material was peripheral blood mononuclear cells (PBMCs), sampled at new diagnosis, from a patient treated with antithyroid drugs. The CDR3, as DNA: TGTGCCTGCTCCCTCCGAATTGGGTCAGATACGCAGTATTTT. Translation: CACSLRIGSDTQYF.